This entry lists 14 T cell receptor beta chains sequenced from one sample in a study of T cell repertoires in cytomegalovirus infection. TCRdb recomputed calls from the reads with MiXCR, one row per CDR3 protein. The sample has about 160,000 distinct CDR3 sequences, over 15% seen once. The sequencing input was CD8+ T cells from PBMCs. The receptors were sampled from a human donor in good health (CMV status not recorded). Some clones in this sample may be carry-over from other donors' samples.

This clonotype was detected many times. The chain employs TRBV7-9 and TRBJ1-2; 8 positions match TRBD1. V dropped 3 bases and J dropped 8; count of bases not matched to a gene: 8. This CDR3 contains 14 residues. The V gene's germline CDR1 is SEHNR and CDR2 FQNEAQ (reference sequence). For the CDR3, the DNA is TGTGCCAGCAGCTTGGACAGGGAGTTGAGGGGCTACACCTTC. Its protein product is CASSLDRELRGYTF.

The rearrangement uses TRBV20-1 and TRBJ1-1; D is unclear. In germline, CDR1 is DFQATT, CDR2 SNEGSKA (reference sequence). The CDR3 covers 13 residues. The V and J ends lost 2 bases and 6 bases respectively, with 13 bases between them. For the CDR3, the DNA is TGCAGTGCTAGACCCAAGGGTTGGGCTGAAGCTTTCTTT. It yields the protein CSARPKGWAEAFF.

The chain carries TRBV20-1 and TRBJ2-1; 9 nucleotides match TRBD2. The CDR3 totals 15 residues. Per germline, CDR1 DFQATT and CDR2 SNEGSKA (reference sequence). V gave up 1 base and J gave up 6 bases; unmatched junction bases: 7. CDR3 in amino acids: CSARGGGRAINEQFF. DNA of the CDR3: TGCAGTGCTAGAGGAGGCGGGAGGGCCATCAATGAGCAGTTCTTC.

This clonotype turned up a few times. The chain links TRBV4-3 to TRBJ2-7; the match to TRBD1 covers 7 bases. V trimming: 6 bases; J trimming: 5 bases; junction bases outside the gene matches: 13. CDR1 and CDR2 from the germline V gene are LGHNA and YSLEER. The CDR3 sequence is 15 residues long. CDR3 in DNA: TGCGCCAGCAGTTATAACCCAGGGGGTATCGACGAGCAGTACTTC. It yields the protein CASSYNPGGIDEQYF.

This clonotype came up a few times. J is TRBJ2-3 and V is TRBV12-5; D is uncertain. The germline CDR1 and CDR2 sequences are LGHNT and FRNRAP. V was cut by 1 base and J by 2 bases, with 4 bases left in between. The CDR3 runs 13 residues. This CDR3 reads CASGLGYTDTQYF. The DNA for the CDR3 is TGTGCTAGTGGTTTGGGATACACAGATACGCAGTATTTT.

This clonotype showed up just a few times. The gene calls are TRBV28 and TRBJ1-4, with D possibly being TRBD1 (5 bases). Trimming shortened V by 5 bases and J by 8 bases, and 18 bases separated the two germline ends. Germline V gene lookup returns CDR1 MDHEN and CDR2 SYDVKM. The CDR3 spans 15 residues. CDR3 bases: TGTGCCAGCAGTGTCCCTCAGGGAAGTCGGGAAAAACTGTTTTTT. This encodes CASSVPQGSREKLFF.

The V call is TRBV28, the J call TRBJ2-7, with 12 bases lining up with TRBD2. In germline, CDR1 is MDHEN, CDR2 SYDVKM. V gave up 5 bases and J gave up 1 base; unmatched junction bases: 3. CDR3 length equals 15 residues. The CDR3 sequence is CASSELAGGSYEQYF. The DNA for the CDR3 is TGTGCCAGCAGTGAACTAGCGGGAGGTTCCTACGAGCAGTACTTC.

This clonotype was seen more than once but under ten times. The gene calls are TRBV6-2 or TRBV6-3 and TRBJ2-1; TRBD1 might be the D (5 bases). The V end lost 8 bases, the J end lost 0 bases, and 17 bases lay between the germline ends. The CDR3 extends over 16 amino acids. The germline V gene encodes CDR1 MNHEY and CDR2 SVGEGT. The CDR3 loop reads CASVFKRGSSYNEQFF. Here the CDR3 DNA reads TGTGCCAGCGTATTCAAAAGGGGAAGCTCCTACAATGAGCAGTTCTTC.

In nucleotides, the CDR3 is TGTGCCAGCAGCTTGTTAGCCCTACGAGAGACCCAGTACTTC. Translated: CASSLLALRETQYF. The V and J genes are TRBV5-6 and TRBJ2-5; D gene unclear. CDR3 size: 14 residues. The germline CDR1 and CDR2 sequences are SGHDT and YYEEEE. Trimming cost V 1 base and J 4 bases, with 11 bases left between them.

The chain recombines TRBV24-1 with TRBJ2-7, with 7 bases identical to TRBD2. The junction had 8 bases not matched to a gene; V was cut back by 4 bases and J by 0 bases. From germline, CDR1 is KGHDR and CDR2 SFDVKD. The CDR3 is made up of 16 amino acids. This CDR3 reads CATSDPPCGGSYEQYF. The CDR3 bases are TGTGCCACCAGTGACCCCCCCTGCGGGGGCTCCTACGAGCAGTACTTC.

This clonotype has more than one count but fewer than ten. This chain connects TRBV6-8 to TRBJ2-3; D ambiguous. Between the trimmed V and J ends, which lost 2 bases and 2 bases, there was a span of 5 bases. CDR1 and CDR2 from the germline V gene are MNHGY and SAAAGT. This CDR3 is 13 amino acids long. The CDR3 sequence: CASSYKDTDTQYF. Written as DNA, the CDR3 is TGTGCCAGCAGTTACAAGGACACAGATACGCAGTATTTT.

The V and J genes are TRBV2 and TRBJ2-5, with 8 bases fitting TRBD1. J gave up 1 base and V 10 bases, and 2 bases lay outside the gene matches. CDR1 and CDR2 from the germline V gene are SNHLY and FYNNEI. This CDR3 is 12 amino acids long. The CDR3 here is CANGQGQETQYF. Here the CDR3 DNA reads TGTGCCAACGGACAGGGCCAAGAGACCCAGTACTTC.

V and J are TRBV7-9 and TRBJ1-6; D is possibly TRBD1 (5 bases). CDR3 length: 14 residues. Between the trimmed V and J ends, which lost 5 bases and 10 bases, there was a span of 15 bases. Germline CDR1 and CDR2: SEHNR and FQNEAQ (reference sequence). CDR3 in amino acids: CASSPGAAGSPLHF. In DNA, the CDR3 is TGTGCCAGCAGCCCCGGGGCCGCCGGATCACCCCTCCACTTT.

This clonotype showed up many times. V usage is TRBV5-6 and J usage is TRBJ2-7; 8 nucleotides agree with TRBD1. Per germline, CDR1 SGHDT and CDR2 YYEEEE. After removal of 3 bases from V and 0 bases from J, the junction contained 2 bases not matched to a gene. The CDR3 runs 14 residues. CDR3 DNA: TGTGCCAGCAGCTCTGGGACAGGCTCCTACGAGCAGTACTTC. It translates to CASSSGTGSYEQYF. The variable domain in full, with the rest retrieved from reference TRBV5-6 and TRBJ2-7, is DAGVTQSPTHLIKTRGQQVTLRCSPKSGHDTVSWYQQALGQGPQFIFQYYEEEERQRGNFPDRFSGHQFPNYSSELNVNALLLGDSALYLCASSSGTGSYEQYFGPGTRLTVT.